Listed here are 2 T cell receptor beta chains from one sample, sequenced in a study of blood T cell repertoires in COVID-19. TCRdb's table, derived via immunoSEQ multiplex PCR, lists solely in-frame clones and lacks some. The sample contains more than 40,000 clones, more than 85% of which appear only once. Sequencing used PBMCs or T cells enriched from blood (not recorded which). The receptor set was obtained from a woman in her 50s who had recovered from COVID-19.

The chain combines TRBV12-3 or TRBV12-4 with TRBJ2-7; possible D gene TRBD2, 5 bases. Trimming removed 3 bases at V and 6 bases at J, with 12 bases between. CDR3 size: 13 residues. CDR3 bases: TGTGCCAGCAGTTTCGAGGGCTCCACCGAGCAGTACTTC. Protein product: CASSFEGSTEQYF.

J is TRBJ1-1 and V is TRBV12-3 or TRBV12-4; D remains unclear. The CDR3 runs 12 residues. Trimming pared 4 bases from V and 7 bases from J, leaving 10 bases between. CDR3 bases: TGTGCCAGCAGTTCCCCATCTAGTGAAGCTTTCTTT. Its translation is CASSSPSSEAFF.